This entry lists 15 T cell receptor beta chains sequenced from one sample in a study of CD8+CD57+ T cells in acquired aplastic anemia (dated by TCRdb to 2017 to 2018). Patients chosen for sequencing had shown expansion of CD8+CD57+ cells by flow cytometry. Sequencing used an Illumina HiSeq 2000. Genomic DNA was used as template for profiling of TCR beta VDJ combinations and CDR3 sequences. The public reads were quality trimmed at Q25 with fastp and then assembled into clones with MiXCR by TCRdb, keeping productive beta chains. Rows are combined by CDR3 protein, so each entry shows the most common genes and DNA. This sample comprises 450,000 to 550,000 distinct CDR3 sequences, around 30% of them detected only once. The ten largest clones add up to 0.82% of the sample. Sequences were obtained from sorted CD4+, CD8+, or CD8+CD57+ T cells (not recorded which) from PBMCs. The origin of the receptors is a human donor with aplastic anemia.

V usage is TRBV24-1 and J usage is TRBJ1-1, with 9 bases aligning to TRBD1. The CDR3 runs 15 residues. After removal of 10 bases from V and 4 bases from J, the junction contained 12 bases not matched to a gene. The V gene's germline CDR1 is KGHDR and CDR2 SFDVKD. CDR3 coding DNA: TGTGCCACTATGAACAGGGGGCGTCATGGCACTGAAGCTTTCTTT. Translating gives CATMNRGRHGTEAFF.

In this sample, this clonotype turned up many times. The rearrangement joins TRBV20-1 to TRBJ1-2; D is unresolved. Per the germline V gene, CDR1 is DFQATT and CDR2 is SNEGSKA (reference sequence). Trimming stripped 3 bases from V and 4 bases from J, with 12 bases between. This CDR3 contains 13 residues. CDR3 loop: CSASTGVGYGYTF. CDR3 coding DNA: TGCAGTGCTAGTACGGGAGTGGGCTATGGCTACACCTTC.

This clonotype was observed many times. The chain carries TRBV6-5 and TRBJ1-6; no firm D call. V shed 2 bases and J shed 10 bases, with 6 bases lying between them. Germline V gives CDR1 MNHEY, CDR2 SVGAGI. The CDR3 extends over 12 amino acids. CDR3: CASSYPESPLHF. The CDR3, as DNA: TGTGCCAGCAGTTACCCGGAATCACCCCTCCACTTT.

Points on this clonotype: Since a much larger clone is just one base distant, this may be a read error. V usage is TRBV12-3 or TRBV12-4 and J usage is TRBJ2-7; a weak D match, TRBD1 (6 bases). The CDR3 consists of 14 residues. CDR3 in amino acids: CAGSLEDSSYEQYF. Here the CDR3 DNA reads TGTGCCGGCAGTTTGGAGGACAGCTCCTACGAGCAGTACTTC.

This clonotype was counted ten times or more. This chain links TRBV15 with TRBJ2-1, with D tentatively TRBD2 (6 bases). V was shortened by 0 bases and J by 8 bases, with 14 bases between the two germline ends. This CDR3 is 15 amino acids long. Germline V gene sequence: CDR1 LNHNV, CDR2 YYDKDF (reference sequence). This chain's CDR3 is CATSRDPGGVDEQFF. The CDR3, as DNA: TGTGCCACCAGCAGAGATCCTGGAGGGGTCGATGAGCAGTTCTTC.

DNA of the CDR3: TGCGCCAGCAGCTTGGACAGGGGAGTTGGAAACGAGCAGTACTTC. Encoded protein: CASSLDRGVGNEQYF. J is TRBJ2-7 and V is TRBV5-1, with TRBD1 matching 7 bases. The CDR3 is 15 residues long. The J segment lost 5 bases and the V segment lost 0 bases, leaving 8 bases of the junction unmatched. Germline V gene lookup returns CDR1 SGHRS and CDR2 YFSETQ.

This chain uses TRBV6-6 with TRBJ2-7; 7 bases match TRBD1. Germline CDR1 and CDR2: MNHNY and SVGAGI (reference sequence). V lost 2 bases and J lost 2; bases outside the gene matches: 9. The CDR3 totals 16 residues. Here the CDR3 reads CASSYPRTGEPYEQYF. The CDR3 coding sequence is TGTGCCAGCAGTTACCCGAGGACAGGCGAACCCTACGAGCAGTACTTC.

The chain combines TRBV7-7 with TRBJ2-2, with a tentative D call TRBD1 (5 bases). The CDR3 runs 12 residues. Between the trimmed V and J ends, which lost 11 bases and 5 bases, there was a span of 12 bases. Per germline, CDR1 SSHAT and CDR2 FNYEAQ (reference sequence). CDR3 sequence reads: CAWSRVTGELFF. In nucleotides, the CDR3 is TGTGCCTGGAGCAGGGTTACCGGGGAGCTGTTTTTT. Drawing the rest from reference TRBV7-7 and TRBJ2-2, the complete variable domain is GAGVSQSPRYKVTKRGQDVTLRCDPISSHATLYWYQQALGQGPEFLTYFNYEAQPDKSGLPSDRFSAERPEGSISTLTIQRTEQRDSAMYRCAWSRVTGELFFGEGSRLTVL.

The J gene is TRBJ2-1, the V gene TRBV11-1; the D gene is possibly TRBD2 (6 bases). Germline lookup yields CDR1 SGHAT and CDR2 FQDESV (reference sequence). The CDR3 covers 16 residues. V lost 5 bases and J 3 bases, leaving 17 bases between the germline ends. The CDR3 protein is CASSGTWTGVYNEQFF. Written as DNA, the CDR3 is TGTGCCAGCAGCGGTACCTGGACGGGGGTCTACAATGAGCAGTTCTTC.

The chain links TRBV10-3 to TRBJ2-7, with a tentative D call TRBD1 (5 bases). This CDR3 is 12 amino acids long. V was pared by 10 bases and J by 2 bases, with 12 bases between. From germline, CDR1 is ENHRY and CDR2 SYGVKD. CDR3 bases: TGTGCCACGAACAAGGGGCCCTACGAGCAGTACTTC. It codes for CATNKGPYEQYF.

The CDR3 region is CASSRPPGATNEKLFF. In DNA form, the CDR3 reads TGTGCCAGCAGCCGCCCGCCAGGAGCAACTAATGAAAAACTGTTTTTT. The chain uses TRBV5-6 and TRBJ1-4; D uncertain. Trimming shortened V by 4 bases and J by 0 bases, and 13 bases separated the two germline ends. This CDR3 is built from 16 residues. The V gene's germline CDR1 is SGHDT and CDR2 YYEEEE. The full variable domain, with the rest looked up from reference TRBV5-6 and TRBJ1-4, is DAGVTQSPTHLIKTRGQQVTLRCSPKSGHDTVSWYQQALGQGPQFIFQYYEEEERQRGNFPDRFSGHQFPNYSSELNVNALLLGDSALYLCASSRPPGATNEKLFFGSGTQLSVL.

At least ten counts were recorded for this clonotype. The chain combines TRBV7-2 with TRBJ1-2, with D tentatively TRBD1 (5 bases). The V gene lost 3 bases and the J gene lost 8 bases, with 16 bases spanning the gap. This CDR3 is 14 amino acids long. CDR1 SGHTA and CDR2 FQGNSA come from the germline V gene. The chain's CDR3 is CASSFGTLQGGYTF. CDR3 sequence (DNA): TGTGCCAGCAGCTTCGGGACTCTCCAGGGCGGCTACACCTTC.

This clonotype was observed a handful of times. The V gene is TRBV7-6, the J gene TRBJ2-5; TRBD1 aligns across 9 bases. Germline trimming cut 5 bases from V and 5 bases from J; bases unmatched to any gene: 6. Germline assignment: CDR1 SGHVS and CDR2 FNYEAQ. The CDR3 totals 14 residues. CDR3 region: CASSRGQGWETQYF. The CDR3, as DNA: TGTGCCAGCAGCCGGGGACAGGGCTGGGAGACCCAGTACTTC.

The V call is TRBV5-1, the J call TRBJ2-3; D not resolved. The CDR3 is 14 residues long. The germline V gene has CDR1 SGHRS and CDR2 YFSETQ. V lost 0 bases to trimming and J lost 3 bases, with 8 bases between them. CDR3 protein: CASSLDLSTDTQYF. In nucleotides, the CDR3 is TGCGCCAGCAGCTTGGACCTTTCAACAGATACGCAGTATTTT.

The chain recombines TRBV2 with TRBJ1-5; D unclear. Germline V gene lookup returns CDR1 SNHLY and CDR2 FYNNEI. V was cut by 11 bases and J by 4 bases, with 9 bases left in between. The CDR3 is 11 residues long. The CDR3 coding sequence is TGTGCCTCAGGACCGAATCAGCCCCAGCATTTT. The encoded protein is CASGPNQPQHF.